Each of the 14 T cell receptor beta chains below was sequenced from the same sample in a study of response to subunit inactivated influenza vaccine. TCRdb re-derived calls from the RT-PCR reads in MiXCR, one entry per CDR3 protein. Of about 520,000 distinct CDR3 sequences listed, less than 7.5% are singletons. Material: PBMCs from blood, obtained less than 30 months after vaccination. All receptors come from a man between 50 and 69 years old who received an inactivated influenza vaccine.

Many counts were recorded for this clonotype. The V gene is TRBV24-1, the J gene TRBJ2-1; TRBD2 matches at 9 bases. Germline CDR1 and CDR2: KGHDR and SFDVKD. The CDR3 consists of 16 residues. The junction had 6 bases not matched to a gene; V was cut back by 3 bases and J by 4 bases. The CDR3 sequence: CATSDASGTGYNEQFF. The CDR3 coding sequence is TGTGCCACCAGTGATGCTAGCGGGACGGGTTACAATGAGCAGTTCTTC.

This clonotype was recorded a few times. V and J are TRBV7-9 and TRBJ2-3; 9 nucleotides line up with TRBD2. Unmatched junction bases numbered 7, after V lost 3 bases and J lost 0 bases. CDR1 SEHNR and CDR2 FQNEAQ come from the germline V gene (reference sequence). This CDR3 comprises 17 residues. The CDR3 reads CASSFPGLAVSTDTQYF. The CDR3 bases are TGTGCCAGCAGCTTTCCGGGACTAGCCGTAAGCACAGATACGCAGTATTTT.

This clonotype was seen repeatedly, ten times or more. This chain links TRBV4-3 with TRBJ2-3, with 9 bases that match TRBD2. V dropped 0 bases and J dropped 10; count of bases not matched to a gene: 11. Germline CDR1 LGHNA, CDR2 YSLEER. This CDR3 spans 16 amino acids. The CDR3 loop reads CASSQDPGTSSGAQYF. CDR3 nucleotides: TGCGCCAGCAGCCAAGACCCCGGGACTAGCAGTGGTGCGCAGTATTTT.

This clonotype was found a few times. V and J are TRBV7-2 and TRBJ2-3; D is uncertain. V gave up 4 bases and J gave up 0 bases, with 8 bases separating them. CDR3 length equals 14 residues. CDR1 SGHTA and CDR2 FQGNSA come from the germline V gene. CDR3 region: CASSYSVSTDTQYF. The DNA of the CDR3 is TGTGCCAGCAGCTACAGCGTAAGCACAGATACGCAGTATTTT.

Ten or more counts support this clonotype. The chain recombines TRBV20-1 with TRBJ1-1; no clear D. CDR3 length equals 13 residues. From germline, CDR1 is DFQATT and CDR2 SNEGSKA (reference sequence). Trimming cost V 1 base and J 0 bases, with 6 bases left between them. The chain's CDR3 is CSARGALNTEAFF. CDR3 DNA sequence: TGCAGTGCTAGAGGGGCCTTGAACACTGAAGCTTTCTTT.

To note about this clonotype: Without the conserved terminal phenylalanine or tryptophan, this CDR3 likely stems from a read error. This chain uses TRBV7-2 with TRBJ2-3, with D possibly called TRBD1 or TRBD2 (5 bases each). V was cut by 3 bases and J by 8 bases, with 15 bases left in between. From germline, CDR1 is SGHTA and CDR2 FQGNSA. The CDR3 runs 14 residues. The CDR3 reads CASSLSRGEATQYS. The DNA for the CDR3 is TGTGCCAGCAGCTTGTCGAGAGGGGAAGCTACGCAGTATTCT.

The rearrangement links TRBV12-3 or TRBV12-4 to TRBJ1-3; the D gene is possibly TRBD1 (5 bases). This CDR3 contains 16 residues. V lost 3 bases, J lost 2 bases, and 14 bases lay in between. CDR3 sequence: CASSFTGPATGNTIYF. Written as DNA, the CDR3 is TGTGCCAGCAGTTTCACGGGGCCGGCTACTGGAAACACCATATATTTT.

This clonotype was recorded a few times. The chain is built from TRBV7-2 and TRBJ2-7; D ambiguous. This CDR3 spans 14 amino acids. The germline V gene encodes CDR1 SGHTA and CDR2 FQGNSA. V was trimmed by 7 bases and J by 2 bases, leaving 15 bases between them. The CDR3 DNA follows: TGTGCCAGCAACTCTAGGTACAACCCCTACGAGCAGTACTTC. This encodes CASNSRYNPYEQYF. The whole variable domain, remainder taken from reference TRBV7-2 and TRBJ2-7, is GAGVSQSPSNKVTEKGKDVELRCDPISGHTALYWYRQSLGQGLEFLIYFQGNSAPDKSGLPSDRFSAERTGGSVSTLTIQRTQQEDSAVYLCASNSRYNPYEQYFGPGTRLTVT.

This clonotype was picked up a small number of times. The chain combines TRBV10-3 with TRBJ2-5; D is unclear. Germline V lookup: CDR1 ENHRY, CDR2 SYGVKD. This CDR3 region has 14 residues. Trimming took 0 bases from V and 1 from J, leaving 6 bases between them. The DNA for the CDR3 is TGTGCCATCAGTGAGTCGTACAGCCAAGAGACCCAGTACTTC. Its protein product is CAISESYSQETQYF.

The chain combines TRBV29-1 with TRBJ2-7, with D maybe TRBD1 (6 bases). V shed 2 bases and J shed 4 bases, with 12 bases lying between them. Germline lookup yields CDR1 SQVTM and CDR2 ANQGSEA. The CDR3 loop spans 13 amino acids. The DNA of the CDR3 is TGCAGCGTTGAAAGGGGCAGGGGATACGAGCAGTACTTC. Translation: CSVERGRGYEQYF.

The gene calls are TRBV5-1 and TRBJ1-1; possible D gene TRBD1, 5 bases. This CDR3 has 16 amino acids. The V gene's germline CDR1 is SGHRS and CDR2 YFSETQ. V was cut by 1 base and J by 0 bases, with 13 bases left in between. The DNA for the CDR3 is TGCGCCAGCAGCTTGAGCCAGGGAAGGATGAACACTGAAGCTTTCTTT. It codes for CASSLSQGRMNTEAFF.

There are a few counts of this clonotype. This sequence joins TRBV5-1 and TRBJ2-7; 10 nucleotides match TRBD2. Per the germline V gene, CDR1 is SGHRS and CDR2 is YFSETQ. CDR3 length equals 15 residues. J lost 3 bases, V lost 2 bases, and 5 bases had no gene match. The CDR3 protein is CASSFVAGGHYEQYF. DNA of the CDR3: TGCGCCAGCAGCTTCGTAGCGGGAGGTCACTACGAGCAGTACTTC.

The table lists this clonotype with a few counts. CDR3 region: CATSRSSGFISAGELFF. In nucleotides, the CDR3 is TGTGCCACCAGCAGATCCAGCGGGTTTATCAGCGCCGGGGAGCTGTTTTTT. V and J are TRBV15 and TRBJ2-2; possible D gene TRBD2, 6 bases. The CDR3 is 17 residues long. The germline V and J ends were trimmed by 2 bases and 6 bases, with 19 bases remaining between them. Germline-derived CDR1 and CDR2 are LNHNV and YYDKDF (reference sequence). Variable domain in full (rest from reference TRBV15 and TRBJ2-2): DAMVIQNPRYQVTQFGKPVTLSCSQTLNHNVMYWYQQKSSQAPKLLFHYYDKDFNNEADTPDNFQSRRPNTSFCFLDIRSPGLGDTAMYLCATSRSSGFISAGELFFGEGSRLTVL.

This clonotype has just a few counts. The chain has TRBV20-1 and TRBJ2-5; D remains ambiguous. The V gene lost 1 base and the J gene lost 3 bases, with 15 bases spanning the gap. CDR3 length: 15 residues. Germline loops: CDR1 DFQATT, CDR2 SNEGSKA (reference sequence). CDR3 region: CSARGVWPSKETQYF. The DNA for the CDR3 is TGCAGTGCTAGAGGGGTTTGGCCTAGTAAAGAGACCCAGTACTTC.